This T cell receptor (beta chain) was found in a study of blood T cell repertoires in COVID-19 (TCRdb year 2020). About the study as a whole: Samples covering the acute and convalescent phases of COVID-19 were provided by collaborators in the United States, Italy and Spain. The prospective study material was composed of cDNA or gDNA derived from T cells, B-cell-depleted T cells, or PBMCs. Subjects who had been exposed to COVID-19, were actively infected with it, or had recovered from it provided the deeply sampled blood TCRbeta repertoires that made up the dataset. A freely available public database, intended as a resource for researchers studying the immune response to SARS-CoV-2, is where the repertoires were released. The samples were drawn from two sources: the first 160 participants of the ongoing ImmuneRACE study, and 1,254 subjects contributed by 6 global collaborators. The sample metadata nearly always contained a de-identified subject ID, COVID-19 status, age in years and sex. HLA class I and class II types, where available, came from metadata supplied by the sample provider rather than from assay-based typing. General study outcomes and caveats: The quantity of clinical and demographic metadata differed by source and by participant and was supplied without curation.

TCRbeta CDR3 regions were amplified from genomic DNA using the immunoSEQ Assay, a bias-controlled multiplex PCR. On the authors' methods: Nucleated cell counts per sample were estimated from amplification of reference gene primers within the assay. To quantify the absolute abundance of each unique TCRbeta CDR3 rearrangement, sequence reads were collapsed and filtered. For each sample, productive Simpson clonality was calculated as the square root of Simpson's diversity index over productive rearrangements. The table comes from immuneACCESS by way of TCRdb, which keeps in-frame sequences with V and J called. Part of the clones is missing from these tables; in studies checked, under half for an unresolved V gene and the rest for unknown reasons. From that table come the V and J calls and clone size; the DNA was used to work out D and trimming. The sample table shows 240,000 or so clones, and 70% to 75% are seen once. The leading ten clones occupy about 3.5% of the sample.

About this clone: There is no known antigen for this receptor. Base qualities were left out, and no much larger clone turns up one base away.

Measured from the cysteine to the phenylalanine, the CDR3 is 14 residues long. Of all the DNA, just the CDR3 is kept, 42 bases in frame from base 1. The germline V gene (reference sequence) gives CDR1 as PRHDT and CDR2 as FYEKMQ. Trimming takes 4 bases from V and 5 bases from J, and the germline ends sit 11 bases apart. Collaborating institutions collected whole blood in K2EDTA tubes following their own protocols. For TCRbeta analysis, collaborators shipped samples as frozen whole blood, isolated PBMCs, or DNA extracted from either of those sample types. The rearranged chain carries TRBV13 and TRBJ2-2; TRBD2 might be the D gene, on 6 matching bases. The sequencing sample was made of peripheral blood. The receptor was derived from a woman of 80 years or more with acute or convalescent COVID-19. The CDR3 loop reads CASSSRRGTGELFF. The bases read TGTGCCAGCAGCTCGAGGCGGGGTACCGGGGAGCTGTTTTTT. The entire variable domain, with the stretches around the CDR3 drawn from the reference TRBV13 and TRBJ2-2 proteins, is AAGVIQSPRHLIKEKRETATLKCYPIPRHDTVYWYQQGPGQDPQFLISFYEKMQSDKGSIPDRFSAQQFSDYHSELNMSSLELGDSALYFCASSSRRGTGELFFGEGSRLTVL.